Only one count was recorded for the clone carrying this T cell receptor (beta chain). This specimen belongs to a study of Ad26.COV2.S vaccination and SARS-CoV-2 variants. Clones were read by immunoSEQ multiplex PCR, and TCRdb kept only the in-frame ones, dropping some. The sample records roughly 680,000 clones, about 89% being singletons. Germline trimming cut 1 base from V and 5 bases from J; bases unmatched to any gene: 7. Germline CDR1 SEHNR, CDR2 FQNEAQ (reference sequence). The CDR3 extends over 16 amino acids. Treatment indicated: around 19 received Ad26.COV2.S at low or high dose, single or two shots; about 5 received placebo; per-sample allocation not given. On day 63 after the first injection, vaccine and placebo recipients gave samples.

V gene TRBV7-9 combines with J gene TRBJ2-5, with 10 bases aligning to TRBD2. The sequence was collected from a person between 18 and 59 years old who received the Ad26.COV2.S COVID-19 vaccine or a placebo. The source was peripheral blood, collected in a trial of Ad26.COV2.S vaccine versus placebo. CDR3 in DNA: TGTGCCAGCAGCTTAGGGTCTAGCGGGAGTGGGGAGACCCAGTACTTC. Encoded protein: CASSLGSSGSGETQYF.